A selection of T cell receptor beta chains follows, all from one sample in a study of T-cell reconstitution after alpha-beta-depleted transplantation in children. TCRdb processed the PCR reads anew with MiXCR; each CDR3 protein has one entry. This sample yields 210,000 or so distinct CDR3 sequences, of which around 10% are seen a single time; around 6% belongs to the top ten. The sample consisted of PBMCs from the stem cell graft donor, taken from the stem cell graft. All receptors derive from a human donor who donated a stem cell graft to a child with acute lymphoblastic leukemia. CDR3s include the opening cysteine and the closing phenylalanine or tryptophan. Each record gives: J gene, V gene, CDR3 protein.

TRBJ2-3 | TRBV7-8 | CASSLTRSTDTQYF
TRBJ2-7 | TRBV7-2 | CASSFGNRLMDDEQYF
TRBJ2-1 | TRBV19 | CASSITDWNNEQFF
TRBJ2-1 | TRBV10-1 | CASSERGKLAGGVSSYNEQFF
TRBJ2-7 | TRBV7-6 | CASSLEAGSNYEQYF
TRBJ2-3 | TRBV5-1 | CASSLGLAGDTQYF
TRBJ1-1 | TRBV7-9 | CASRDRVSGTEAFF
TRBJ1-1 | TRBV3-1 | CASSQGREAFF
TRBJ1-5 | TRBV7-2 | CASSLRGGYQPQHF
TRBJ2-7 | TRBV3-1 | CASSQTAGGLPYEQYF
TRBJ1-1 | TRBV7-9 | CASSFERGFGGEAFF
TRBJ2-7 | TRBV4-1 | CASSQDAELRSSYEQYF
TRBJ2-1 | TRBV29-1 | CSVGARRGVGEQFF
TRBJ1-1 | TRBV2 | CASSEGQGMNTEAFF
TRBJ1-1 | TRBV25-1 | CASSEGLGGGTEAFF
TRBJ2-7 | TRBV7-9 | CASSLEGYYEQYF
TRBJ2-3 | TRBV11-2 | CASSFNSASGGRTDTQYF
TRBJ2-2 | TRBV12-3/TRBV12-4 | CASSFLGGFTGELFF
TRBJ2-1 | TRBV10-1 | CASSASRTELGGDEQFF
TRBJ1-5 | TRBV20-1 | CSAREDRVWQPQHF
TRBJ2-7 | TRBV13 | CASSLRDGYYEQYF
TRBJ1-2 | TRBV27 | CASRRREDPFYGYTF
TRBJ2-1 | TRBV7-8 | CASSPSPLSGEQFF
TRBJ1-5 | TRBV6-5 | CASSYGHLPQPQHF
TRBJ1-2 | TRBV7-8 | CASTYLSPSQGYTF
TRBJ1-1 | TRBV12-3/TRBV12-4 | CASSLELRTEAFF
TRBJ2-7 | TRBV29-1 | CSAMTSGGYEQYF
TRBJ2-3 | TRBV29-1 | CSATRAFTDTQYF
TRBJ2-3 | TRBV7-9 | CASSLGTPQADTQYF